Each of the 3 T cell receptor beta chains below was sequenced from the same sample in a study of blood T cell repertoires in COVID-19. TCRdb's copy holds only in-frame clones and misses some; the assay was immunoSEQ multiplex PCR. The sample has some 110,000 clones, around 81% seen once. The specimen was peripheral blood. Source of these receptors: a woman between 65 and 79 years old with acute or convalescent COVID-19.

V and J are TRBV28 and TRBJ1-5; no definite D call. Looked up from germline, CDR1 is MDHEN and CDR2 is SYDVKM. This CDR3 contains 15 residues. The V and J ends lost 6 bases and 3 bases respectively, with 15 bases between them. CDR3 protein: CASSPNRVSNQPQHF. CDR3 coding DNA: TGTGCCAGCAGCCCAAACAGAGTCTCCAATCAGCCCCAGCATTTT.

This clone has only one observation. Compared with germline, one end of the junction differs, possibly owing to a read error. The rearrangement joins TRBV7-7 to TRBJ2-5; tentatively, D is TRBD2 (5 bases). The CDR3 extends over 17 amino acids. Germline assignment: CDR1 SSHAT and CDR2 FNYEAQ (reference sequence). CDR3 loop: CASSSRGGSASWETQYF. DNA of the CDR3: TGTGCTAGCAGCTCCCGGGGTGGATCGGCTAGCTGGGAGACCCAGTACTTC. Supplemented by reference TRBV7-7 and TRBJ2-5, the full variable domain reads GAGVSQSPRYKVTKRGQDVTLRCDPISSHATLYWYQQALGQGPEFLTYFNYEAQPDKSGLPSDRFSAERPEGSISTLTIQRTEQRDSAMYRCASSSRGGSASWETQYFGPGTRLLVL.

Remarks on this clone: The same CDR3 is also encoded by other DNA sequences in this sample. The genes are TRBV5-1 and TRBJ1-4, with 10 nucleotides matching TRBD1. J lost 8 bases, V lost 3 bases, and 7 bases had no gene match. Per germline, CDR1 SGHRS and CDR2 YFSETQ. The CDR3 length is 15 residues. In DNA, the CDR3 is TGCGCCAGCAGCTCGCCGACAGGGGGCAGCGAAAAACTGTTTTTT. Its translation: CASSSPTGGSEKLFF.